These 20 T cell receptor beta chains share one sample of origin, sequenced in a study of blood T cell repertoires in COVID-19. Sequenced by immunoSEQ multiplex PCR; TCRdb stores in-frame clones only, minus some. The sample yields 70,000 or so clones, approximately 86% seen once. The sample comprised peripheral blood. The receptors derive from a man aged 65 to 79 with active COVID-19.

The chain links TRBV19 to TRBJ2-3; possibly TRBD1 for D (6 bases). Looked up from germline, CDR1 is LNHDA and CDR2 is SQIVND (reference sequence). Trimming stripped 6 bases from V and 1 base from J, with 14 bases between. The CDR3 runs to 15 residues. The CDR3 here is CASSFAGAGTDTQYF. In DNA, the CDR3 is TGTGCCAGTAGCTTCGCAGGGGCCGGCACAGATACGCAGTATTTT.

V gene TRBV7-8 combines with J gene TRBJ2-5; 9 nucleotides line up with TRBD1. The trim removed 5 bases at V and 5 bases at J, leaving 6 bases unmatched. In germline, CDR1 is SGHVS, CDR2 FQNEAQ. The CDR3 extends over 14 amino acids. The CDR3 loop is CASSPGTGRETQYF. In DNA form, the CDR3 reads TGTGCCAGCAGCCCCGGGACAGGGAGGGAGACCCAGTACTTC.

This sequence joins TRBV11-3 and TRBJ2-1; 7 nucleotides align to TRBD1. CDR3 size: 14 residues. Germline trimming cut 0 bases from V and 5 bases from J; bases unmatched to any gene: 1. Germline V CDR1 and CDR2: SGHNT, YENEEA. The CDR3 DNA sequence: TGTGCCAGCAGCTTAGACACAGGGGACAATGAGCAGTTCTTC. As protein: CASSLDTGDNEQFF.

The CDR3 protein is CSASSASGITDTQYF. CDR3 DNA: TGCAGTGCTAGTTCGGCTAGCGGAATCACAGATACGCAGTATTTT. This rearrangement joins TRBV20-1 to TRBJ2-3; 7 bases match TRBD2. This CDR3 region has 15 residues. With 3 bases clipped from V and 2 bases from J, the junction kept 8 bases outside the gene matches. Germline-derived CDR1 and CDR2 are DFQATT and SNEGSKA (reference sequence).

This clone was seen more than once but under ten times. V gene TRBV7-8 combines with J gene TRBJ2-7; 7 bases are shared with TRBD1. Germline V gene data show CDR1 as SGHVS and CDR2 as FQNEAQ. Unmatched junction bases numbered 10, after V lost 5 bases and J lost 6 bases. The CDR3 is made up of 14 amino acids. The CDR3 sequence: CASSPRQGAREQYF. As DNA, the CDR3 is TGTGCCAGCAGCCCCCGACAGGGAGCGCGCGAGCAGTACTTC.

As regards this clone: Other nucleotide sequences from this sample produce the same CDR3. The CDR3 spells CASSPGGGEQYF. The CDR3, as DNA: TGTGCCAGCTCACCAGGGGGGGGCGAGCAGTACTTC. This chain uses TRBV18 with TRBJ2-7; 7 nucleotides agree with TRBD2. V gave up 2 bases and J gave up 6 bases; unmatched junction bases: 1. Germline lookup yields CDR1 KGHSH and CDR2 LQKENI. This CDR3 is built from 12 residues. Based on the CDR3 plus reference TRBV18 and TRBJ2-7, the full variable domain is NAGVMQNPRHLVRRRGQEARLRCSPMKGHSHVYWYRQLPEEGLKFMVYLQKENIIDESGMPKERFSAEFPKEGPSILRIQQVVRGDSAAYFCASSPGGGEQYFGPGTRLTVT.

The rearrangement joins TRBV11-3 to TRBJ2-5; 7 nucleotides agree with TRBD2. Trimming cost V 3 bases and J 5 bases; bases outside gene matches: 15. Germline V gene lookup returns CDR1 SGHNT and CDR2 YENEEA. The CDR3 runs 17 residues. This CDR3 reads CASSFGLGGGLGETQYF. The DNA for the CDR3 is TGTGCCAGCAGCTTTGGCCTGGGCGGAGGACTAGGGGAGACCCAGTACTTC. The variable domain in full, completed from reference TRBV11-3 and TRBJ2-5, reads EAGVVQSPRYKIIEKKQPVAFWCNPISGHNTLYWYLQNLGQGPELLIRYENEEAVDDSQLPKDRFSAERLKGVDSTLKIQPAELGDSAVYLCASSFGLGGGLGETQYFGPGTRLLVL.

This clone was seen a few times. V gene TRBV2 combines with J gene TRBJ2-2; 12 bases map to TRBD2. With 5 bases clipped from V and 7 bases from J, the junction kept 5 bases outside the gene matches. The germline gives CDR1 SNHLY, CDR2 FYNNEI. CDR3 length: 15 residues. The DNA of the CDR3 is TGTGCCAGCAGTCCCCTAGCGGGAGGGGGCGGGGAGCTGTTTTTT. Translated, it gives CASSPLAGGGGELFF. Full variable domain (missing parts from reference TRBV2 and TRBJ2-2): EPEVTQTPSHQVTQMGQEVILRCVPISNHLYFYWYRQILGQKVEFLVSFYNNEISEKSEIFDDQFSVERPDGSNFTLKIRSTKLEDSAMYFCASSPLAGGGGELFFGEGSRLTVL.

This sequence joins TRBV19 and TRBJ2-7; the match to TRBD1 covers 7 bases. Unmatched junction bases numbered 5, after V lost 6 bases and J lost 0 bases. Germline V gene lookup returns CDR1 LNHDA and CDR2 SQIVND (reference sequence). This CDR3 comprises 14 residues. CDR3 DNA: TGTGCCAGTAGCCCTACAGGGGTCTCCTACGAGCAGTACTTC. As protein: CASSPTGVSYEQYF.

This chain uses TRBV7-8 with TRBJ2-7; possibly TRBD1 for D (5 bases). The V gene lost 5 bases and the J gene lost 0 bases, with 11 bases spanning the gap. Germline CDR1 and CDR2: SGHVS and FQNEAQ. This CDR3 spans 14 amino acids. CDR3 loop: CASSPRQFSYEQYF. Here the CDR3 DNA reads TGTGCCAGCAGCCCTCGACAGTTCTCCTACGAGCAGTACTTC.

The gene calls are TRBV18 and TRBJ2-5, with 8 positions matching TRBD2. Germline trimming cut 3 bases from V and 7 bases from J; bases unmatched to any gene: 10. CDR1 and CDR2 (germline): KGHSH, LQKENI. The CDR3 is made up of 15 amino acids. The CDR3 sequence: CASSPAGRARLTQYF. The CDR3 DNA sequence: TGTGCCAGCTCACCGGCCGGGAGGGCCCGGTTGACCCAGTACTTC.

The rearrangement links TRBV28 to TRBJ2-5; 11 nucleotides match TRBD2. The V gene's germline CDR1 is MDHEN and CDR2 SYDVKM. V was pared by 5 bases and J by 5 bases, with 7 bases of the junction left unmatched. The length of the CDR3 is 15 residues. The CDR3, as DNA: TGTGCCAGCAGTCGCCGACTAGCGGGGCGGGAGACCCAGTACTTC. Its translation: CASSRRLAGRETQYF.

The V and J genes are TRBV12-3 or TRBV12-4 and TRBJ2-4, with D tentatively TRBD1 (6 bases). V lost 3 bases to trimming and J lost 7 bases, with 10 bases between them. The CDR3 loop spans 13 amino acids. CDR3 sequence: CASSLGQGNIQYF. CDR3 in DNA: TGTGCCAGCAGTTTGGGGCAGGGGAACATTCAGTACTTC.

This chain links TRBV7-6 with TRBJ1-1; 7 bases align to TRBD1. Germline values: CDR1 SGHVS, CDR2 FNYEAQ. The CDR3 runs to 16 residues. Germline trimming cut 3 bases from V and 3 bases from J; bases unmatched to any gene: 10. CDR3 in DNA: TGTGCCAGCAGCTTGGGACAGACCCCCGGGGACACTGAAGCTTTCTTT. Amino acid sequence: CASSLGQTPGDTEAFF.

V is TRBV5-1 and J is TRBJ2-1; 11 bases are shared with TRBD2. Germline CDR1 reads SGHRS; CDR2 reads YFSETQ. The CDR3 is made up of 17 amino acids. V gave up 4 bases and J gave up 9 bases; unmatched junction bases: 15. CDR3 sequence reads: CASSHRTSGPTGGEQFF. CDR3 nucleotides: TGCGCCAGCAGCCACCGGACTAGCGGGCCCACGGGGGGTGAGCAGTTCTTC.

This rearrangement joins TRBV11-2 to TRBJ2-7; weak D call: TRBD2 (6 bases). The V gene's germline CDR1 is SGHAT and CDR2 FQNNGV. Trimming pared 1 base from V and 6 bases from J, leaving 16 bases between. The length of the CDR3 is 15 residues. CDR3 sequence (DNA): TGTGCCAGCAGCTTAGTTAGCGGCCCGACGGGCGAGCAGTACTTC. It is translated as CASSLVSGPTGEQYF.

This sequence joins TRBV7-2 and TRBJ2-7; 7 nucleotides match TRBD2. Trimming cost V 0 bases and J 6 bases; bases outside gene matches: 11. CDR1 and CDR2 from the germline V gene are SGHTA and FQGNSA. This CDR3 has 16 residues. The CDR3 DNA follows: TGTGCCAGCAGCTTAGCCCACCTGGCGGGAGTCTCCGAGCAGTACTTC. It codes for CASSLAHLAGVSEQYF.

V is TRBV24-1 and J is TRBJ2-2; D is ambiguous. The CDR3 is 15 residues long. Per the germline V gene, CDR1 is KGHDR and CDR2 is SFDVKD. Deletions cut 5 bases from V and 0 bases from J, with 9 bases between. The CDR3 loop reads CATSAPAANTGELFF. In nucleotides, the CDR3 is TGTGCCACCAGTGCCCCGGCGGCGAACACCGGGGAGCTGTTTTTT.

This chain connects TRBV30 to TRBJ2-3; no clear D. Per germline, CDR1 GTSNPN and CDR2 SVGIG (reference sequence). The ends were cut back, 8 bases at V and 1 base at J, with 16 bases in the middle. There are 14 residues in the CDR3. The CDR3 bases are TGTGCCCGGGCCAGGCCGCTCGGCACAGATACGCAGTATTTT. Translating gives CARARPLGTDTQYF.

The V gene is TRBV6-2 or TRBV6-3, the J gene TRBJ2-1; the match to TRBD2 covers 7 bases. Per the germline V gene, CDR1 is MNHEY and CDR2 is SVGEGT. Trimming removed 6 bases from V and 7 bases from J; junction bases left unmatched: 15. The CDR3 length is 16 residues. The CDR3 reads CASSRPPTSLVNEQFF. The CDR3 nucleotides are TGTGCCAGCAGCCGCCCCCCGACTAGCCTAGTAAATGAGCAGTTCTTC.